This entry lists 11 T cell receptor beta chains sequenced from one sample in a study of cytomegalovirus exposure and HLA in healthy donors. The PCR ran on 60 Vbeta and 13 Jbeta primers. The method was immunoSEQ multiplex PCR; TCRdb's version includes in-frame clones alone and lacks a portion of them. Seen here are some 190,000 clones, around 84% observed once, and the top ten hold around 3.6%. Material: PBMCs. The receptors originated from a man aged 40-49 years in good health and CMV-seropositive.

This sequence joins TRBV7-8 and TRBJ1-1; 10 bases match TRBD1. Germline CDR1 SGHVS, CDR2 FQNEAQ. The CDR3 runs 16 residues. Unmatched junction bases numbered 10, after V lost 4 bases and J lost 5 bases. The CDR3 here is CASSYGTGAAGTEAFF. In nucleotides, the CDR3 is TGTGCCAGCAGCTACGGGACAGGGGCGGCGGGAACTGAAGCTTTCTTT.

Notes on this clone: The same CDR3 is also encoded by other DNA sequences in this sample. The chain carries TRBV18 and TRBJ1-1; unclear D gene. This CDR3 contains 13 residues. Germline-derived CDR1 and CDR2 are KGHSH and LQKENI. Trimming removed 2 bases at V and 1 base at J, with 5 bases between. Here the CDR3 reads CASSPSGNTEAFF. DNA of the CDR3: TGTGCCAGCTCACCATCCGGGAACACTGAAGCTTTCTTT.

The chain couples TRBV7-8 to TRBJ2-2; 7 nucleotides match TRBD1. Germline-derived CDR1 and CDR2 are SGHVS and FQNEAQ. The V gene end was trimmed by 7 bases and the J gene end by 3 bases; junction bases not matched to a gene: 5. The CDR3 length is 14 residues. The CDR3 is CASNTGVDTGELFF. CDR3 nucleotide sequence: TGTGCCAGCAACACAGGGGTGGACACCGGGGAGCTGTTTTTT. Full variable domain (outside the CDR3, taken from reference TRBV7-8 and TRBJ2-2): GAGVSQSPRYKVAKRGQDVALRCDPISGHVSLFWYQQALGQGPEFLTYFQNEAQLDKSGLPSDRFFAERPEGSVSTLKIQRTQQEDSAVYLCASNTGVDTGELFFGEGSRLTVL.

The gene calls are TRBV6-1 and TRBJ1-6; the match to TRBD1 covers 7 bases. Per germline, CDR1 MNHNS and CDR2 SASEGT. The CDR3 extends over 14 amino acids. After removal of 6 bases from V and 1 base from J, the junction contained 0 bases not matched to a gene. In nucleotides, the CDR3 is TGTGCCAGCAGGGACAGGTCCTATAATTCACCCCTCCACTTT. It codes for CASRDRSYNSPLHF.

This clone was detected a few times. The DNA of the CDR3 is TGTGCCAGCAGCTTGGAGGGGGTGAACACTGAAGCTTTCTTT. Protein sequence: CASSLEGVNTEAFF. This rearrangement joins TRBV5-4 to TRBJ1-1; TRBD1 might be the D (6 bases). The CDR3 contains 14 residues. Between the trimmed V and J ends, which lost 0 bases and 0 bases, there was a span of 6 bases. The germline gives CDR1 SGHNT, CDR2 YYREEE (reference sequence).

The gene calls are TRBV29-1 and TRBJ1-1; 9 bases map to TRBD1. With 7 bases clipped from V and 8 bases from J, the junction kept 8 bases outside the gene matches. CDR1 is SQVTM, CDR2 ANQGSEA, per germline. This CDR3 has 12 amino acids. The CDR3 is CSGQTGGREAFF. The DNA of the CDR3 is TGCAGCGGTCAGACAGGGGGTCGCGAAGCTTTCTTT.

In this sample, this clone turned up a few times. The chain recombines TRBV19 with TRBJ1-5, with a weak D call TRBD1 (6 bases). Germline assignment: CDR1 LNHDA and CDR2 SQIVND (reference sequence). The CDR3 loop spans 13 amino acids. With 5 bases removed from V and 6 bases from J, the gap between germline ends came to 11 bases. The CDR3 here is CASSVRGGQPQHF. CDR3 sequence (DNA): TGTGCCAGTAGTGTCAGGGGCGGTCAGCCCCAGCATTTT. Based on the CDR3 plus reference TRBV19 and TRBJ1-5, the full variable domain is DGGITQSPKYLFRKEGQNVTLSCEQNLNHDAMYWYRQDPGQGLRLIYYSQIVNDFQKGDIAEGYSVSREKKESFPLTVTSAQKNPTAFYLCASSVRGGQPQHFGDGTRLSIL.

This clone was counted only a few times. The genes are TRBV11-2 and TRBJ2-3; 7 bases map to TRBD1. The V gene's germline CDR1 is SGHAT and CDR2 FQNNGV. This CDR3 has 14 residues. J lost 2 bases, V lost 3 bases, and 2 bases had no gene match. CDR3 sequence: CASSFDRDTDTQYF. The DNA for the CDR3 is TGTGCCAGCAGCTTTGACAGGGACACAGATACGCAGTATTTT.

CDR3 nucleotide sequence: TGTGCCAGCAGCCCAGGGGGCGGGAACACTGAAGCTTTCTTT. Translated: CASSPGGGNTEAFF. The J gene is TRBJ1-1, the V gene TRBV9, with 8 bases matching TRBD1. The ends lost 4 bases at V and 1 base at J; junction bases unmatched: 3. Germline V gene lookup returns CDR1 SGDLS and CDR2 YYNGEE. The CDR3 has 14 residues.

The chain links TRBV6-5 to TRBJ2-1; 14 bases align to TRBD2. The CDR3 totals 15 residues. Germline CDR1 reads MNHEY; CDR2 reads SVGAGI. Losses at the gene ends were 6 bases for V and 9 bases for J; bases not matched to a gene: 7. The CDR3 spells CASRRLAGGQGEQFF. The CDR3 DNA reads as TGTGCCAGCAGGAGACTAGCGGGGGGGCAAGGTGAGCAGTTCTTC.

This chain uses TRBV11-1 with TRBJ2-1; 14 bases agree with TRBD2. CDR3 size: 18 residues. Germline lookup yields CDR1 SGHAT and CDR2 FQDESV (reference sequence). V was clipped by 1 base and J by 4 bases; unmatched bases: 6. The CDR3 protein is CASSLGTSGGIGYNEQFF. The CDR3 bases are TGTGCCAGCAGCTTAGGGACTAGCGGGGGGATAGGTTACAATGAGCAGTTCTTC.